Shown below are 2 T cell receptor beta chains from a single sample sequenced in a study of shared clonotypes between healthy human individuals (dated by TCRdb to the early 2020s). Library method: the immunoSEQ multiplex PCR assay. TCRdb re-hosts the immuneACCESS table, in-frame sequences only. Its copies lack some clones; in the studies checked, an unresolved V gene accounts for under half of them, and the cause for the rest is not known. In this sample the table shows just over 2,000,000 clones, roughly 96% of which occur a single time. The ten largest clonotypes hold 0.13% of the sample. Sequencing was carried out using naive CD4+ T cells sorted from blood. The intended sense of this specimen's cell subset or site label: CD45RA+ positively selected. The receptors derive from a man aged 18 to 29 in good health.

The rearrangement joins TRBV11-2 to TRBJ2-3; the D is unclear. The V gene lost 2 bases and the J gene lost 2 bases, with 11 bases spanning the gap. The CDR3 has 15 residues. Germline V CDR1 and CDR2: SGHAT, FQNNGV. Here the CDR3 DNA reads TGTGCCAGCAGCTTAAATGGCCGTATCACAGATACGCAGTATTTT. Its protein is CASSLNGRITDTQYF. Using reference TRBV11-2 and TRBJ2-3 for the parts outside the CDR3, the full variable domain is EAGVAQSPRYKIIEKRQSVAFWCNPISGHATLYWYQQILGQGPKLLIQFQNNGVVDDSQLPKDRFSAERLKGVDSTLKIQPAKLEDSAVYLCASSLNGRITDTQYFGPGTRLTVL.

The chain has TRBV27 and TRBJ1-1; 12 nucleotides align to TRBD1. The CDR3 runs 16 residues. With 4 bases clipped from V and 4 bases from J, the junction kept 7 bases outside the gene matches. The germline V gene has CDR1 MNHEY and CDR2 SMNVEV (reference sequence). The CDR3 region has the DNA TGTGCCAGCAGTTGGGGGACAGGGGGCATCGGCACTGAAGCTTTCTTT. This sequence encodes CASSWGTGGIGTEAFF.